The clone carrying this T cell receptor beta chain has a single count. Seattle enrolled patients during active infection and tracked them longitudinally. Repertoires were generated with immunoSEQ multiplex PCR, while TCRdb's copy carries only in-frame clones and drops some. This repertoire shows about 76,000 clones, approximately 81% found once; its top ten account for about a tenth. The data originate from a study of blood T cell repertoires in COVID-19. Trimming removed 5 bases at V and 0 bases at J, with 14 bases between. The germline V gene encodes CDR1 SEHNR and CDR2 FQNEAQ (reference sequence). The CDR3 is 16 residues long.

This sequence joins TRBV7-9 and TRBJ1-3; D is perhaps TRBD1 (5 bases). The sequence derives from a man between 60 and 70 years old with COVID-19, enrolled during active disease. The sample taken for sequencing was peripheral blood. CDR3 bases: TGTGCCAGCAGCCCTGGTGGGGCAAACTCTGGAAACACCATATATTTT. Translation: CASSPGGANSGNTIYF.